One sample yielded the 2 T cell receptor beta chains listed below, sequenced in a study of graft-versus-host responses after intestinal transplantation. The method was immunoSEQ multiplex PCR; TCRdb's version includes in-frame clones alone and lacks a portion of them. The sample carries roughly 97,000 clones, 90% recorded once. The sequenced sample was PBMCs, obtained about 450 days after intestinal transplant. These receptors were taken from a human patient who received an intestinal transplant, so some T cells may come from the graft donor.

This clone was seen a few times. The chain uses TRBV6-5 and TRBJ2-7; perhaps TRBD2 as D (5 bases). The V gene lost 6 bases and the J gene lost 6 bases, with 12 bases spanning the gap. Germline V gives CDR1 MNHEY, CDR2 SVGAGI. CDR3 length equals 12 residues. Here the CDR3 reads CASSFEGIEQYF. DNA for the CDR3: TGTGCCAGCAGCTTCGAGGGAATCGAGCAGTACTTC.

CDR3 protein: CASSPSGGETQYF. The CDR3, as DNA: TGTGCCAGCTCACCTAGCGGGGGAGAGACCCAGTACTTC. This rearrangement joins TRBV18 to TRBJ2-5, with 9 bases lining up with TRBD2. The CDR3 runs to 13 residues. Trimming removed 3 bases from V and 4 bases from J; junction bases left unmatched: 0. Germline V CDR1 and CDR2: KGHSH, LQKENI.